The sequence of this T cell receptor (beta chain) was determined in a study of T cell responses to AZD1222 COVID-19 vaccine. Study conclusions and caveats: When two AZD1222 doses had been given, Spike-specific TCR breadth and depth rose.

The CDR3 covers 16 residues. Trimming took 0 bases from V and 7 from J, leaving 18 bases between them. Germline values: CDR1 LGHNT, CDR2 FRNRAP. The method was immunoSEQ multiplex PCR; TCRdb's version includes in-frame clones alone and lacks a portion of them. The table includes 100,000 to 150,000 clones, approximately 86% detected once. As regards this clone: Its antigen is undetermined.

The input for sequencing was peripheral blood, taken on day 0 of AZD1222 vaccination. The rearrangement joins TRBV12-5 to TRBJ1-1; a weak D match, TRBD1 (5 bases). The TCR originated in an adult in good health. The CDR3 DNA follows: TGTGCTAGTGGTTTGGTAATTGGCTCGGGGCAAGTTGAAGCTTTCTTT. Residues: CASGLVIGSGQVEAFF.